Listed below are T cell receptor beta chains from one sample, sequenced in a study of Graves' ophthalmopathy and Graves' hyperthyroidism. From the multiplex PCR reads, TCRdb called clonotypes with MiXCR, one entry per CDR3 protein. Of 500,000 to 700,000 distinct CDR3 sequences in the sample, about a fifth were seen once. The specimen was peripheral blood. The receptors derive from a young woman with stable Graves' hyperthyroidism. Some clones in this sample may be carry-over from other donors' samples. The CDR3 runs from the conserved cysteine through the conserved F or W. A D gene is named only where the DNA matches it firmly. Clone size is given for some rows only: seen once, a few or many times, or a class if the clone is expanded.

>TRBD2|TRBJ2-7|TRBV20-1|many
CSVRPSAWTSGTYEQYF
TGCAGTGTCAGACCATCCGCGTGGACTAGCGGCACCTACGAGCAGTACTTC
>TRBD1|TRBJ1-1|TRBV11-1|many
CASSPDRGRDTEAFF
TGTGCCAGCAGCCCCGACAGGGGGCGCGACACTGAAGCTTTCTTT
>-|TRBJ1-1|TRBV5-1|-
CASSPEAGLGTEAFF
TGCGCCAGCAGCCCCGAGGCGGGGCTGGGCACTGAAGCTTTCTTT
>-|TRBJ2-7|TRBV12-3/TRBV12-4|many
CASSVTGSYEQYF
TGTGCCAGCAGTGTGACAGGCTCCTACGAGCAGTACTTC
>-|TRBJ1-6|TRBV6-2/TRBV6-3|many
CASGNVGSPLHF
TGTGCCAGTGGGAACGTCGGTTCACCCCTCCACTTT
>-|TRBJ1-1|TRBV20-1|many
CSAERPIIIGDTEAFF
TGCAGTGCTGAACGCCCGATAATCATAGGCGACACTGAAGCTTTCTTT
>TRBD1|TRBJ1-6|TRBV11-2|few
CASSSQTGGNSPLHF
TGTGCCAGCAGCTCGCAGACAGGGGGTAATTCACCCCTCCACTTT
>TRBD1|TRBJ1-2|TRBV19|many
CASSIRDRTYGYTF
TGTGCCAGTAGTATCCGGGACAGAACCTATGGCTACACCTTC
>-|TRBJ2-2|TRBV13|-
CASSLAGSRTGELFF
TGTGCCAGCAGCTTAGCGGGGAGCCGCACCGGGGAGCTGTTTTTT
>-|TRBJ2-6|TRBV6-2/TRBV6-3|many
CASRQPSLSGANVLTF
TGTGCCAGCAGGCAACCTTCTCTCTCTGGGGCCAACGTCCTGACTTTC
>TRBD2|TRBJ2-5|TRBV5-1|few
CASTPFSGGETQYF
TGCGCCAGCACACCCTTTAGCGGGGGAGAGACCCAGTACTTC
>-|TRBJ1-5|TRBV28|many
CASSPRQYYQPQHF
TGTGCCAGCAGCCCAAGACAGTATTATCAGCCCCAGCATTTT
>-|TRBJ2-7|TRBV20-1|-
CSARVLWTRAYYEQYF
-
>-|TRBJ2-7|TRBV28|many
CASSFGTKSYEQYF
TGTGCCAGCAGTTTTGGGACCAAAAGCTACGAGCAGTACTTC
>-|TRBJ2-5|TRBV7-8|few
CASSLGFKQRGQETQYF
TGTGCCAGCAGCTTAGGGTTTAAACAGCGCGGTCAAGAGACCCAGTACTTC
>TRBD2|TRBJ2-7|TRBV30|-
CAWSLAGLLEQYF
TGTGCCTGGAGTCTAGCGGGCTTGCTGGAGCAGTACTTC
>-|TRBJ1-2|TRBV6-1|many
CASSERVGTLNYGYTF
TGTGCCAGCAGTGAAAGGGTGGGGACACTAAACTATGGCTACACCTTC
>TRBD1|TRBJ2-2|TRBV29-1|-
CSVYRDRDTGELFF
TGCAGCGTGTACCGGGACAGGGACACCGGGGAGCTGTTTTTT
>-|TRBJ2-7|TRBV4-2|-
CASSQEISGWYEQYF
TGTGCCAGCAGCCAAGAAATCTCGGGCTGGTACGAGCAGTACTTC
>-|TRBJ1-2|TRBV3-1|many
CASSQDPGGYTF
TGTGCCAGCAGCCAAGACCCCGGGGGCTACACCTTC
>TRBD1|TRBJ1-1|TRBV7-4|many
CASSFLPKGTDDFVFMNTEAFF
TGTGCCAGCAGCTTCCTTCCCAAAGGGACAGACGACTTCGTATTCATGAACACTGAAGCTTTCTTT
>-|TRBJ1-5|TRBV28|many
CASSLFGTTNQPQHF
TGTGCCAGCAGTTTATTTGGGACGACCAATCAGCCCCAGCATTTT
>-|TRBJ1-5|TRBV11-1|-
CASSSNRDRDNQPQHF
TGTGCCAGCAGCTCGAACCGGGACCGGGACAATCAGCCCCAGCATTTT
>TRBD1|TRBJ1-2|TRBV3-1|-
CASSQVGQGARGYTF
TGTGCCAGCAGCCAAGTGGGACAGGGGGCGCGTGGCTACACCTTC
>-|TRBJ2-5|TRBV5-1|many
CASSLVSYETQYF
TGCGCCAGCAGCTTGGTCAGCTACGAGACCCAGTACTTC
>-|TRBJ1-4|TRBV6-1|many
CASTAGGTNEKLFF
TGTGCCAGCACCGCCGGTGGAACTAATGAAAAACTGTTTTTT
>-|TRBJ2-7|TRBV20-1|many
CSARRPGRDYEQYF
TGCAGTGCTAGAAGGCCAGGGAGAGATTACGAGCAGTACTTC
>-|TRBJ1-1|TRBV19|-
CASSVGVLRRDEAFF
TGTGCCAGTAGTGTGGGCGTATTGAGGAGGGATGAAGCTTTCTTT
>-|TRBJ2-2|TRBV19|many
CASSLHRAGELFF
TGTGCCAGTAGTCTCCACAGGGCCGGGGAGCTGTTTTTT
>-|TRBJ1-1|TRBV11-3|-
CASSFSDFEAFF
TGTGCCAGCAGCTTTTCAGACTTTGAAGCTTTCTTT
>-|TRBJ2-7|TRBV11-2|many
CASQGPWDYEQYF
TGTGCCAGCCAAGGGCCATGGGACTACGAGCAGTACTTC
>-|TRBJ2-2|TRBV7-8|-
CASSLRGQRGELFF
TGTGCCAGCAGCTTAAGAGGACAGCGCGGGGAGCTGTTTTTT
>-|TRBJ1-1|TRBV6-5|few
CASSSRQRGPLEAFF
TGTGCCAGCAGTTCACGACAGCGGGGCCCCTTAGAAGCTTTCTTT
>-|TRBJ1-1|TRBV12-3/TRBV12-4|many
CASSLNGEAFF
TGTGCCAGCAGTCTAAACGGTGAAGCTTTCTTT
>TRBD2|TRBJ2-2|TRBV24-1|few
CATSQTSGGARTGELFF
TGTGCCACCAGCCAGACTAGCGGGGGGGCAAGGACCGGGGAGCTGTTTTTT
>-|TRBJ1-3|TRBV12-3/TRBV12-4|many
CASAFGGTNSGNTIYF
TGTGCCAGCGCCTTTGGGGGCACAAACTCTGGAAACACCATATATTTT
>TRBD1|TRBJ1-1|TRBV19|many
CASSNPGQGFDWDTEAFF
TGTGCCAGTAGTAATCCGGGACAGGGATTCGATTGGGACACTGAAGCTTTCTTT
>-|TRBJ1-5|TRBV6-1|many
CATNEFFHSNQPQHF
TGTGCCACCAATGAATTCTTCCATAGCAATCAGCCCCAGCATTTT
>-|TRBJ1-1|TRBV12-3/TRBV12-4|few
CASKALLPLNTEAFF
TGTGCCAGCAAAGCCCTACTTCCCCTGAACACTGAAGCTTTCTTT
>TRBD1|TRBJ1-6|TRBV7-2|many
CASSSRQGLEPLHF
TGTGCCAGCAGCTCTCGACAGGGATTGGAACCCCTCCACTTT
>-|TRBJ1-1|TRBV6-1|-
CASTKTGSVNTEAFF
TGTGCCAGCACCAAAACAGGGTCCGTGAACACTGAAGCTTTCTTT
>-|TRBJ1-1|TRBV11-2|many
CASSIDRTATEAFF
TGTGCCAGCAGCATCGACAGGACGGCCACTGAAGCTTTCTTT
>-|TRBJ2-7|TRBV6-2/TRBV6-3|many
CASSQTGLVYEQYF
TGTGCCAGCAGCCAAACCGGGCTGGTCTACGAGCAGTACTTC